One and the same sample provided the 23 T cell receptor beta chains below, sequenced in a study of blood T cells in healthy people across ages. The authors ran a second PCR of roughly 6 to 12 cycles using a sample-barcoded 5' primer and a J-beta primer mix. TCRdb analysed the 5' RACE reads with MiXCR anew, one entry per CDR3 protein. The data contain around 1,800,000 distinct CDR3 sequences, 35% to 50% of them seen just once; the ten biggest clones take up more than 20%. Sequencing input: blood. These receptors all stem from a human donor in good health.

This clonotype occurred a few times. Here the CDR3 DNA reads TGTGCCAGCAGCGCACCGGGACAGGGGTTCGAGACCCAGTACTTC. Its translation is CASSAPGQGFETQYF. J is TRBJ2-5 and V is TRBV7-2; 10 nucleotides match TRBD1. Unmatched junction bases numbered 8, after V lost 5 bases and J lost 5 bases. This CDR3 region has 15 residues. Germline CDR1 is SGHTA and CDR2 is FQGNSA.

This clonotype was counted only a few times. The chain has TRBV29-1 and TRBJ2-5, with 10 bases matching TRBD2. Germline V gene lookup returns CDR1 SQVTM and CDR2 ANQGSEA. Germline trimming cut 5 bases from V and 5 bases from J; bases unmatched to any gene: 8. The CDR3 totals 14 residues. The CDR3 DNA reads TGCAGCGTTAATAAGCGGGGGGGCCGGGAGACCCAGTACTTC. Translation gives CSVNKRGGRETQYF.

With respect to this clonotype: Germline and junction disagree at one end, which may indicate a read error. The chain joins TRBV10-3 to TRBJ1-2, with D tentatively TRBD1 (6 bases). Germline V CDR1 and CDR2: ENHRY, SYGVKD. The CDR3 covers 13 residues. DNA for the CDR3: TGTGTCATCAGTGGGGACACTGGCTATGGCTACACCTTC. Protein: CVISGDTGYGYTF.

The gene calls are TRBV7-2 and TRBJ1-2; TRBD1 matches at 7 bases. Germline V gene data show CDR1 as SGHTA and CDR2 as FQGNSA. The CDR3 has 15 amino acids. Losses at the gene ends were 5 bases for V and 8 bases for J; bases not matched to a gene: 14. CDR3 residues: CASSPDTGARRGYTF. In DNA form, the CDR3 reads TGTGCCAGCAGCCCGGACACAGGGGCAAGGAGGGGCTACACCTTC.

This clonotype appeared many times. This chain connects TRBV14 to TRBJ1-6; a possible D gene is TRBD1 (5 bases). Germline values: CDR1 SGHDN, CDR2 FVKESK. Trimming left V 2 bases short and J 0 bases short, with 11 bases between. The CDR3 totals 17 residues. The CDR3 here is CASSQWDGSSYNSPLHF. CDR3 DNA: TGTGCCAGCAGCCAATGGGACGGCAGCTCCTATAATTCACCCCTCCACTTT.

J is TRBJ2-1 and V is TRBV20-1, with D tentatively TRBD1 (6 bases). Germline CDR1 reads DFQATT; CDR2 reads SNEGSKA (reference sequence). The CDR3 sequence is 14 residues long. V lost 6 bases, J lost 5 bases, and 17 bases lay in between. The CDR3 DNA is TGCAGTGCAGCTACAGGGCCCGTTCACAATGAGCAGTTCTTC. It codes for CSAATGPVHNEQFF.

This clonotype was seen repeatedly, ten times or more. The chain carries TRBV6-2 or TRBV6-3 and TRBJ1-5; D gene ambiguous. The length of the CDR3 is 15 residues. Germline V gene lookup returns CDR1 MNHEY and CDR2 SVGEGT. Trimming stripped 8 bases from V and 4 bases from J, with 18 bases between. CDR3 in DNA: TGTGCCAGCTCCCCTGGTGCGGAAACTAATCAGCCCCAGCATTTT. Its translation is CASSPGAETNQPQHF.

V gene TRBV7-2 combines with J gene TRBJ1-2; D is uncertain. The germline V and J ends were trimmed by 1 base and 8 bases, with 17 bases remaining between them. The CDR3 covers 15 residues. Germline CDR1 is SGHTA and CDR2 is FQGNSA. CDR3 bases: TGTGCCAGCAGCTTAGGTTGGCAGGATTTCGGCGGCTACACCTTC. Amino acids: CASSLGWQDFGGYTF.

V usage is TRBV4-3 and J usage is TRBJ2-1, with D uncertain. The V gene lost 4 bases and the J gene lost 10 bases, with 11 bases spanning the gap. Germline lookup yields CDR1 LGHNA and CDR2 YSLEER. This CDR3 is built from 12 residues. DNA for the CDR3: TGCGCCAGCAGCCGAGTTAGCAGGGAGCAGTTCTTC. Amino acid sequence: CASSRVSREQFF.

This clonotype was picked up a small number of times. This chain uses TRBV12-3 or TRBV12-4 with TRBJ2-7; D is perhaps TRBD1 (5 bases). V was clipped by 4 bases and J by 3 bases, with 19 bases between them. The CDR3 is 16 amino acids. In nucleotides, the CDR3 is TGTGCCAGCAGTTGGGCTCCAGGGTCAGGGTACTACGAGCAGTACTTC. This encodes CASSWAPGSGYYEQYF.

The CDR3 bases are TGTGCCAGCAGCTCCACCCGAGCAGGGGAGCTGTTTTTT. The encoded protein is CASSSTRAGELFF. V usage is TRBV11-2 and J usage is TRBJ2-2; D gene unclear. Trimming pared 4 bases from V and 8 bases from J, leaving 11 bases between. Germline CDR1 SGHAT, CDR2 FQNNGV. The length of the CDR3 is 13 residues.

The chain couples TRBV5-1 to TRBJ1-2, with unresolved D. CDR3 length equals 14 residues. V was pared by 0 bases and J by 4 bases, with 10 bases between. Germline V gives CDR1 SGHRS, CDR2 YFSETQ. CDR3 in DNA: TGCGCCAGCAGCTTGGGACACAACGCCTATGGCTACACCTTC. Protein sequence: CASSLGHNAYGYTF.

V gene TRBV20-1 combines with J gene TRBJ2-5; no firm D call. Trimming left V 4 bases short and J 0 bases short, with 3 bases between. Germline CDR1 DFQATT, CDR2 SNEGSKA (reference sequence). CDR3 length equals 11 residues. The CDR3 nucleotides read TGCAGTGCTATCGACCAAGAGACCCAGTACTTC. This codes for CSAIDQETQYF.

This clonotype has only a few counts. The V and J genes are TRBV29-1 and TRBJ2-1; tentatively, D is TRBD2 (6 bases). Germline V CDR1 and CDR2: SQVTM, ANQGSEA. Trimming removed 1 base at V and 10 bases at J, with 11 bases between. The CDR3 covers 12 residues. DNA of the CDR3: TGCAGCGTTGAAGGTACGGGGGACGAGCAGTTCTTC. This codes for CSVEGTGDEQFF.

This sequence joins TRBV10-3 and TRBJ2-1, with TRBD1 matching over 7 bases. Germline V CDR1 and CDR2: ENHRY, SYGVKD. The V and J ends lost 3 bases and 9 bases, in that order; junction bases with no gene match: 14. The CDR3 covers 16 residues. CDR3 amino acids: CAISDPDREYRREQFF. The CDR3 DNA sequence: TGTGCCATCAGTGACCCAGACAGGGAATATCGGCGTGAGCAGTTCTTC.

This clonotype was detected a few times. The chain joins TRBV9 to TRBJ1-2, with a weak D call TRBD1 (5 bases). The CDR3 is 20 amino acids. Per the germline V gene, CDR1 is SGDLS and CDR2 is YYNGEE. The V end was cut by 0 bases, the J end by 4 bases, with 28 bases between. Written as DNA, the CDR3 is TGTGCCAGCAGCGTAGAGCTTTGGGGCAGGGAGTCCCTCCTATTCTATGGCTACACCTTC. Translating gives CASSVELWGRESLLFYGYTF.

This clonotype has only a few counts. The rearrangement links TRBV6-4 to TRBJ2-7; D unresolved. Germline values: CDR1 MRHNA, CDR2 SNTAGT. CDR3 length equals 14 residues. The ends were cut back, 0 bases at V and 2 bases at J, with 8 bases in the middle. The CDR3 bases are TGTGCCAGCAGTGACTCAGACCTTACCTACGAGCAGTACTTC. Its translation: CASSDSDLTYEQYF.

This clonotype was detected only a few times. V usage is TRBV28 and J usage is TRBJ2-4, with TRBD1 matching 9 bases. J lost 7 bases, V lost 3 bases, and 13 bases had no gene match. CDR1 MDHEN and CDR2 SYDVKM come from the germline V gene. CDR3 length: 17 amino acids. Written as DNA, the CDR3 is TGTGCCAGCAGTTTTCTACACTCGGGACAGGGTATGAACATTCAGTACTTC. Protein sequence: CASSFLHSGQGMNIQYF.

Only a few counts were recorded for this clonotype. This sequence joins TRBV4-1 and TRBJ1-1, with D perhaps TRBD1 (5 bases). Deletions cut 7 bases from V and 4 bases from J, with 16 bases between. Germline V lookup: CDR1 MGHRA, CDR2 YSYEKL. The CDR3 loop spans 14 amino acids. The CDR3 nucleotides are TGCGCCAGCATCCAGGGAGCGGGAGCCACTGAAGCTTTCTTT. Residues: CASIQGAGATEAFF.

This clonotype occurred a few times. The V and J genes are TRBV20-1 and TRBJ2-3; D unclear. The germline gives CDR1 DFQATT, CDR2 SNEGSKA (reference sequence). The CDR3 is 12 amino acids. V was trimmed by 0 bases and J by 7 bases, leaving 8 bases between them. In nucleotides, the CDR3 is TGCAGTGCTAGAGATCACGCAAATACGCAGTATTTT. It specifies CSARDHANTQYF.

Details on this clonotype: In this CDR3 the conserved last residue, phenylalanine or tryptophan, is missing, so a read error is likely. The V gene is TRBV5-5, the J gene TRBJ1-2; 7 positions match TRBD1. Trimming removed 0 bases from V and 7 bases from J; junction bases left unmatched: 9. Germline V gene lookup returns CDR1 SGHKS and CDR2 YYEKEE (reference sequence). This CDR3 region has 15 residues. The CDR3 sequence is CASSLERDSYIGYTL. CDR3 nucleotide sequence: TGTGCCAGCAGCTTGGAAAGGGACAGCTATATTGGCTACACCCTC.

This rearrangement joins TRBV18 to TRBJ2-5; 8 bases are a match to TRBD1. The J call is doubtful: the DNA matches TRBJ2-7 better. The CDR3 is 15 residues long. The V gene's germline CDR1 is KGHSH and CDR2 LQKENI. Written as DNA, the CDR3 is TGTGCCAGCTCACCACCCAGACAGGGGAAGCACGAGCAGTACTTC. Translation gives CASSPPRQGKHEQYF.

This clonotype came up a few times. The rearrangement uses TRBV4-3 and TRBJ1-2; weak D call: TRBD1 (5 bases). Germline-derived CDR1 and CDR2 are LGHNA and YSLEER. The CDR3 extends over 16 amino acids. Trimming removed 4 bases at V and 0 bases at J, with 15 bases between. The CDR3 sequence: CASSPAYRSPNYGYTF. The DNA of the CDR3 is TGCGCCAGCAGCCCAGCTTACAGGAGCCCTAACTATGGCTACACCTTC.